The next 14 T cell receptor beta chains were all read from a single sample in a study of blood T cell repertoires in COVID-19. The protocol was immunoSEQ multiplex PCR, while the TCRdb copy is restricted to in-frame clones and leaves out a portion. This table holds about 50,000 clones, around 90% found once. Sequenced: peripheral blood. These receptors all stem from a human donor in a cohort sampled during active COVID-19.

V usage is TRBV4-2 and J usage is TRBJ2-2; D might be TRBD1 (6 bases). Trimming stripped 0 bases from V and 6 bases from J, with 11 bases between. Germline V lookup: CDR1 LGHNA, CDR2 YNFKEQ. The length of the CDR3 is 15 residues. The DNA for the CDR3 is TGTGCCAGCAGCCAAGAATTGGGGGCGGCCGGGGAGCTGTTTTTT. It translates to CASSQELGAAGELFF.

This clone is a singleton in its sample. The chain employs TRBV7-8 and TRBJ1-2, with TRBD1 matching over 7 bases. This CDR3 is built from 15 residues. Germline CDR1 is SGHVS and CDR2 is FQNEAQ. V gave up 1 base and J gave up 4 bases; unmatched junction bases: 6. The CDR3 DNA sequence: TGTGCCAGCAGCTTAGAAGGGGGCCTGGTCTATGGCTACACCTTC. Its protein is CASSLEGGLVYGYTF.

This chain links TRBV28 with TRBJ1-3; TRBD1 is a possible D gene (6 bases). Germline V gene lookup returns CDR1 MDHEN and CDR2 SYDVKM. The CDR3 totals 20 residues. V was clipped by 8 bases and J by 0 bases, with 29 bases between them. The DNA for the CDR3 is TGTGCCAGCCCTCGCTCCCCTTGTTTGGGACAAACTTGCTCTGGAAACACCATATATTTT. Amino acid sequence: CASPRSPCLGQTCSGNTIYF.

CDR3 in amino acids: CASSYGRNNQPQHF. The CDR3, as DNA: TGTGCCAGCAGTTATGGCAGGAACAATCAGCCCCAGCATTTT. This chain connects TRBV6-5 to TRBJ1-5; unclear D gene. Deletions cut 3 bases from V and 3 bases from J, with 9 bases between. This CDR3 comprises 14 residues. Germline CDR1 and CDR2: MNHEY and SVGAGI.

This sequence joins TRBV9 and TRBJ2-7; 9 nucleotides match TRBD1. The CDR3 has 14 amino acids. Trimming removed 2 bases from V and 7 bases from J; junction bases left unmatched: 7. Germline loops: CDR1 SGDLS, CDR2 YYNGEE. CDR3 sequence: CASSVEGQGSEQYF. The CDR3 bases are TGTGCCAGCAGCGTCGAGGGACAGGGAAGTGAGCAGTACTTC.

The chain employs TRBV25-1 and TRBJ1-2; 7 positions match TRBD1. Germline CDR1 and CDR2: MGHDK and SYGVNS. With 6 bases clipped from V and 3 bases from J, the junction kept 10 bases outside the gene matches. The CDR3 is 15 amino acids. Here the CDR3 reads CASSPTGSDYYGYTF. CDR3 sequence (DNA): TGTGCCAGCAGCCCGACAGGGAGCGATTACTATGGCTACACCTTC.

The CDR3 here is CSVKPSSNEQFF. As DNA, the CDR3 is TGCAGCGTGAAACCTAGTAGCAATGAGCAGTTCTTC. This sequence joins TRBV29-1 and TRBJ2-1; no clear D. The CDR3 is 12 residues long. Germline lookup yields CDR1 SQVTM and CDR2 ANQGSEA. The V gene lost 6 bases and the J gene lost 6 bases, with 12 bases spanning the gap.

This clone was observed a single time. The chain recombines TRBV28 with TRBJ2-1; 11 bases match TRBD1. The CDR3 is 16 amino acids. V gave up 2 bases and J gave up 3 bases; unmatched junction bases: 3. The germline V gene has CDR1 MDHEN and CDR2 SYDVKM. The CDR3 region has the DNA TGTGCCAGCAGTTTACGGACAGGGGGCTTCTACAATGAGCAGTTCTTC. Translating it yields CASSLRTGGFYNEQFF.

The rearrangement joins TRBV7-8 to TRBJ1-4; 8 bases line up with TRBD1. V shed 5 bases, J shed 3 bases, and the junction held 5 bases outside the gene matches. There are 15 residues in the CDR3. Per the germline V gene, CDR1 is SGHVS and CDR2 is FQNEAQ. The CDR3 here is CASSLRTGSNEKLFF. The CDR3 bases are TGTGCCAGCAGCCTTAGGACAGGGTCTAATGAAAAACTGTTTTTT. The variable domain in full, with the rest retrieved from reference TRBV7-8 and TRBJ1-4, is GAGVSQSPRYKVAKRGQDVALRCDPISGHVSLFWYQQALGQGPEFLTYFQNEAQLDKSGLPSDRFFAERPEGSVSTLKIQRTQQEDSAVYLCASSLRTGSNEKLFFGSGTQLSVL.

This clone was recorded once. V is TRBV6-2 or TRBV6-3 and J is TRBJ2-7; 8 bases are a match to TRBD1. V lost 4 bases to trimming and J lost 4 bases; unmatched junction nucleotides: 6. From germline, CDR1 is MNHEY and CDR2 SVGEGT. The CDR3 is made up of 14 amino acids. The DNA for the CDR3 is TGTGCCAGCAGTTGGGGACAGGTCCGATACGAGCAGTACGTC. This sequence encodes CASSWGQVRYEQYV.

The J gene is TRBJ1-6, the V gene TRBV27; 7 bases are shared with TRBD1. Germline-derived CDR1 and CDR2 are MNHEY and SMNVEV (reference sequence). V lost 7 bases to trimming and J lost 3 bases; unmatched junction nucleotides: 6. CDR3 length: 15 amino acids. CDR3 loop: CASKFRDSYNSPLHF. In DNA form, the CDR3 reads TGTGCCAGCAAGTTCCGGGACAGCTATAATTCACCCCTCCACTTT.

V usage is TRBV14 and J usage is TRBJ1-5, with D perhaps matching TRBD1 (6 bases). The V end lost 4 bases, the J end lost 0 bases, and 25 bases lay between the germline ends. In germline, CDR1 is SGHDN, CDR2 FVKESK. The CDR3 covers 20 residues. The CDR3 protein is CASSRLKAGGINYSNQPQHF. The DNA of the CDR3 is TGTGCCAGCAGCCGCCTAAAAGCGGGGGGCATAAATTATAGCAATCAGCCCCAGCATTTT.

This chain links TRBV5-1 with TRBJ2-7, with 10 bases aligning to TRBD2. From germline, CDR1 is SGHRS and CDR2 YFSETQ. The junction had 15 bases not matched to a gene; V was cut back by 4 bases and J by 2 bases. The CDR3 is made up of 18 amino acids. CDR3 sequence (DNA): TGCGCCAGCAGCCAGAAGACCCGACTAGCGGGCGAGACCTACGAGCAGTACGTC. Amino acids: CASSQKTRLAGETYEQYV.

V gene TRBV2 combines with J gene TRBJ2-7; the D gene is possibly TRBD2 (6 bases). The V end was cut by 10 bases, the J end by 2 bases, with 15 bases between. Germline loops: CDR1 SNHLY, CDR2 FYNNEI. CDR3 length: 13 amino acids. CDR3 coding DNA: TGTGCCATCACTCCTAGCGAGGCCTACGAGCAGTACTTC. This codes for CAITPSEAYEQYF.